This TCR beta chain was sequenced for a study of T cells after yellow fever vaccination. Study-level information: Where fractions had low cell numbers, libraries were prepared from them with the SMART-Seq v4 Ultra Low Input RNA kit.

TCRdb ran MiXCR on the 5' RACE reads and lists one entry per CDR3 protein. The table records some 550,000 distinct CDR3 sequences, around 21% of them present only once. Whole-study results and caveats: Overall, a small share of clonotypes was seen in both CD4 and CD8 compartments.

V gave up 5 bases and J gave up 0 bases; unmatched junction bases: 6. This CDR3 spans 15 amino acids. Worth noting for this clonotype: The antigen remains unidentified.

The material sequenced was PBMCs, taken 15 days after the yellow fever booster vaccination. The rearrangement links TRBV12-3 or TRBV12-4 to TRBJ1-1, with 7 bases matching TRBD1. The TCR comes from a man aged 30-40 years who received the YFV17D yellow fever vaccine. The CDR3 protein is CASSPGGGMNTEAFF. CDR3 DNA: TGTGCCAGCAGTCCAGGGGGAGGGATGAACACTGAAGCTTTCTTT.